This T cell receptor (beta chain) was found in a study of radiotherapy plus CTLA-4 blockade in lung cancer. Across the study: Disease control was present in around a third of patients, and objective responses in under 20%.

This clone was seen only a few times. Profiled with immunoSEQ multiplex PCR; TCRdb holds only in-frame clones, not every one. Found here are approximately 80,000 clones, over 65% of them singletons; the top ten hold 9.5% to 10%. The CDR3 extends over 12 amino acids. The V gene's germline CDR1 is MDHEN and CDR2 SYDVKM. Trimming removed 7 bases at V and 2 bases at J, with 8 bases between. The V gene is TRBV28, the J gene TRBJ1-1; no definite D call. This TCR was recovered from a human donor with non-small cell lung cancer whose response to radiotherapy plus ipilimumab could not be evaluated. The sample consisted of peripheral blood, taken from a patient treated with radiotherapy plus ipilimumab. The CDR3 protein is CASIVPNTEAFF. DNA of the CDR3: TGTGCCAGCATAGTACCAAACACTGAAGCTTTCTTT.